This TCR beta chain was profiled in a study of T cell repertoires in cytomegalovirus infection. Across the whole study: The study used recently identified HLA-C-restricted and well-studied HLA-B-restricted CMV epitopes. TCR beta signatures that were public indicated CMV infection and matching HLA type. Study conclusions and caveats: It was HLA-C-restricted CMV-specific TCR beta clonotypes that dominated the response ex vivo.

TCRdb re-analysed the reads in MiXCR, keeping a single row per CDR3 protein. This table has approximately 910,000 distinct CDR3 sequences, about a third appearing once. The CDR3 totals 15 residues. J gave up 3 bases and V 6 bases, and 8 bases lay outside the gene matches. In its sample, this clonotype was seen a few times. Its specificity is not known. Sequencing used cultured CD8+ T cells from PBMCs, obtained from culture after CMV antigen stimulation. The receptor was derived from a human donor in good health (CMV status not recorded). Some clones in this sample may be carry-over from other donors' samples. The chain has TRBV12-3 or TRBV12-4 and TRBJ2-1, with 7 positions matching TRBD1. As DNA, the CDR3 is TGTGCCAGCAGAGCCCTAGGGGGCATCTACAATGAGCAGTTCTTC. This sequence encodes CASRALGGIYNEQFF.